The 15 T cell receptor beta chains given below trace back to one sample, sequenced in a study of cytomegalovirus exposure and HLA in healthy donors. Here immunoSEQ multiplex PCR was the method, and the copy in TCRdb shows in-frame clones only, minus some. The repertoire holds about 130,000 clones, with just under 90% as singletons. Sequencing was carried out using PBMCs. The receptors come from a man aged 25 to 40 in good health and CMV-seronegative.

The V and J genes are TRBV7-2 and TRBJ1-4; TRBD1 aligns across 7 bases. Germline trimming cut 5 bases from V and 2 bases from J; bases unmatched to any gene: 11. This CDR3 region has 17 residues. Germline V gene lookup returns CDR1 SGHTA and CDR2 FQGNSA. The CDR3 coding sequence is TGTGCCAGCAGCCAGAGCCCCACACAGGGGACTAATGAAAAACTGTTTTTT. Its protein is CASSQSPTQGTNEKLFF. Full variable domain (missing parts from reference TRBV7-2 and TRBJ1-4): GAGVSQSPSNKVTEKGKDVELRCDPISGHTALYWYRQSLGQGLEFLIYFQGNSAPDKSGLPSDRFSAERTGGSVSTLTIQRTQQEDSAVYLCASSQSPTQGTNEKLFFGSGTQLSVL.

This chain uses TRBV7-6 with TRBJ1-2, with D tentatively TRBD1 (5 bases). The V end lost 4 bases, the J end lost 1 base, and 13 bases lay between the germline ends. The length of the CDR3 is 15 residues. Per the germline V gene, CDR1 is SGHVS and CDR2 is FNYEAQ. The CDR3 region is CASSSKMGLNYGYTF. In nucleotides, the CDR3 is TGTGCCAGCAGCTCGAAGATGGGACTTAACTATGGCTACACCTTC.

The rearrangement links TRBV23-1 to TRBJ1-5; 8 bases are shared with TRBD1. TRBV23-1 is an ORF for which the function is uncertain. The CDR3 length is 14 residues. V shed 4 bases, J shed 5 bases, and the junction held 4 bases outside the gene matches. As DNA, the CDR3 is TGCGCCAGCAGTCGAGGACAGGGCTATCAGCCCCAGCATTTT. Its protein product is CASSRGQGYQPQHF.

The chain joins TRBV28 to TRBJ2-3; D ambiguous. Trimming pared 3 bases from V and 6 bases from J, leaving 4 bases between. The V gene's germline CDR1 is MDHEN and CDR2 SYDVKM. There are 11 residues in the CDR3. Here the CDR3 reads CASSFSDTQYF. CDR3 bases: TGTGCCAGCAGTTTCTCTGATACGCAGTATTTT.

V and J are TRBV4-1 and TRBJ2-5, with 8 nucleotides matching TRBD2. Germline V gives CDR1 MGHRA, CDR2 YSYEKL. The CDR3 sequence is 16 residues long. V trimming: 4 bases; J trimming: 5 bases; junction bases outside the gene matches: 12. The CDR3 sequence: CASSPIPGLETETQYF. CDR3 bases: TGCGCCAGCAGCCCTATACCGGGACTAGAAACGGAGACCCAGTACTTC.

V is TRBV6-5 and J is TRBJ1-1, with D possibly matching TRBD1 (5 bases). CDR3 length: 15 amino acids. Between the trimmed V and J ends, which lost 6 bases and 4 bases, there was a span of 18 bases. The V gene's germline CDR1 is MNHEY and CDR2 SVGAGI. The CDR3 sequence is CASSKNGGWGTEAFF. In DNA form, the CDR3 reads TGTGCCAGCAGCAAGAACGGGGGATGGGGCACTGAAGCTTTCTTT.

The CDR3 DNA follows: TGTGCCAGCAGTGAGAGGGTTTTAGGTAGCACTGAAGCTTTCTTT. It yields the protein CASSERVLGSTEAFF. The chain carries TRBV2 and TRBJ1-1; D remains ambiguous. Germline CDR1 SNHLY, CDR2 FYNNEI. This CDR3 contains 15 residues. Trimming removed 3 bases at V and 4 bases at J, with 15 bases between. The entire variable domain, with the rest obtained from reference TRBV2 and TRBJ1-1, is as follows: EPEVTQTPSHQVTQMGQEVILRCVPISNHLYFYWYRQILGQKVEFLVSFYNNEISEKSEIFDDQFSVERPDGSNFTLKIRSTKLEDSAMYFCASSERVLGSTEAFFGQGTRLTVV.

J is TRBJ1-1 and V is TRBV4-3, with D unresolved. Per the germline V gene, CDR1 is LGHNA and CDR2 is YSLEER. Deletions cut 0 bases from V and 4 bases from J, with 9 bases between. This CDR3 spans 14 amino acids. CDR3 protein: CASSQDRVFTEAFF. The CDR3 DNA reads as TGCGCCAGCAGCCAAGATCGGGTTTTCACTGAAGCTTTCTTT.

The V and J genes are TRBV18 and TRBJ1-4; a possible D gene is TRBD1 (6 bases). This CDR3 has 14 residues. With 6 bases removed from V and 5 bases from J, the gap between germline ends came to 13 bases. Germline lookup yields CDR1 KGHSH and CDR2 LQKENI. Written as DNA, the CDR3 is TGTGCCAGCTCCCGGGGACACGGGAATGAAAAACTGTTTTTT. Translated, it gives CASSRGHGNEKLFF.

The chain employs TRBV10-3 and TRBJ1-5; unclear D gene. V gave up 4 bases and J gave up 5 bases, with 9 bases separating them. Germline CDR1 ENHRY, CDR2 SYGVKD. The CDR3 is 13 residues long. CDR3: CAISAEGDQPQHF. DNA for the CDR3: TGTGCCATCAGTGCCGAGGGAGATCAGCCCCAGCATTTT.

The chain couples TRBV5-4 to TRBJ2-3; 7 nucleotides line up with TRBD1. The CDR3 length is 15 residues. The V and J ends lost 2 bases and 5 bases, in that order; junction bases with no gene match: 8. Germline V lookup: CDR1 SGHNT, CDR2 YYREEE (reference sequence). The CDR3: CASSLGGAPGDTQYF. The DNA of the CDR3 is TGTGCCAGCAGCTTAGGGGGCGCACCAGGAGATACGCAGTATTTT.

The rearrangement uses TRBV6-1 and TRBJ2-5; 7 bases align to TRBD2. Germline-derived CDR1 and CDR2 are MNHNS and SASEGT. The junction had 7 bases not matched to a gene; V was cut back by 3 bases and J by 6 bases. The CDR3 sequence is 14 residues long. The CDR3 region has the DNA TGTGCCAGCAGTGATTCGCGGGGGTATAAGACCCAGTACTTC. This encodes CASSDSRGYKTQYF.

There are a few counts of this clone. The V call is TRBV7-9, the J call TRBJ1-1; 7 bases line up with TRBD1. Germline lookup yields CDR1 SEHNR and CDR2 FQNEAQ (reference sequence). J gave up 3 bases and V 6 bases, and 10 bases lay outside the gene matches. This CDR3 is 15 amino acids long. The CDR3 region has the DNA TGTGCCAGCAGGTATACAGGGGAGGAGGACACTGAAGCTTTCTTT. Translated, it gives CASRYTGEEDTEAFF. Filled out from reference TRBV7-9 and TRBJ1-1, the complete variable domain reads DTGVSQNPRHKITKRGQNVTFRCDPISEHNRLYWYRQTLGQGPEFLTYFQNEAQLEKSRLLSDRFSAERPKGSFSTLEIQRTEQGDSAMYLCASRYTGEEDTEAFFGQGTRLTVV.

This chain uses TRBV19 with TRBJ1-5; unclear D gene. The ends were cut back, 7 bases at V and 4 bases at J, with 11 bases in the middle. Germline CDR1 reads LNHDA; CDR2 reads SQIVND (reference sequence). The CDR3 is 13 residues long. As DNA, the CDR3 is TGTGCCAGTACCCCTACGGTAAATCAGCCCCAGCATTTT. Its translation is CASTPTVNQPQHF.

This clone was observed a single time. The gene calls are TRBV6-6 and TRBJ1-5, with D perhaps TRBD1 (5 bases). Trimming removed 7 bases at V and 6 bases at J, with 16 bases between. Germline V gene data show CDR1 as MNHNY and CDR2 as SVGAGI (reference sequence). This CDR3 comprises 14 residues. In nucleotides, the CDR3 is TGTGCCAGCACCAGCGGGGGTGGCGGTCAGCCCCAGCATTTT. Translation: CASTSGGGGQPQHF.